A selection of T cell receptor beta chains follows, all from one sample in a study of cytomegalovirus exposure and HLA in healthy donors. Measured with immunoSEQ multiplex PCR; TCRdb has only the in-frame clones, and not every one. This table has tens of thousands of clones, around 87% appearing once. The material sequenced was PBMCs. The receptors shown here come from a woman in her 30s in good health and CMV-seropositive. Each CDR3 is given with its conserved first and last residue. Each record gives: D gene, clone size, J gene, V gene, CDR3 protein. The D gene is left open where the match is weak. The size field is filled for only some rows; it gives once, few, many or a size class.

NA,few,TRBJ2-3,TRBV6-4,CASATGAGSATDTQYF
TRBD1,NA,TRBJ2-1,TRBV7-3,CASSSYRGTEQFF
NA,NA,TRBJ2-1,TRBV7-6,CASSSTAPSRNNEQFF
TRBD2,NA,TRBJ2-4,TRBV7-8,CASRQRGLAGHPGDIQYF
TRBD2,once,TRBJ2-3,TRBV9,CASSVTGTSGRTDTQYF
TRBD2,NA,TRBJ2-5,TRBV19,CASSMTGGIRTSGRQETQYF
TRBD2,NA,TRBJ2-5,TRBV5-1,CASSIGLAGGQETQYF
NA,NA,TRBJ1-1,TRBV6-6,CASSSRRQDHTEAFF
NA,NA,TRBJ1-1,TRBV27,CASSFGPNTEAFF
NA,NA,TRBJ1-1,TRBV5-8,CASSFRDTEAFF
NA,NA,TRBJ1-2,TRBV28,CASSPGHTGNGYTF
TRBD2,NA,TRBJ2-7,TRBV7-9,CASSVAGVKYEQHF
NA,once,TRBJ2-2,TRBV7-9,CASSLLSNTGELFF
TRBD1,NA,TRBJ1-1,TRBV6-6,CASSLQGTEAFF
NA,NA,TRBJ2-1,TRBV7-3,CASSERVGSYNEQFF
TRBD1,NA,TRBJ1-1,TRBV19,CASRAGTGGRRTEAFF
NA,NA,TRBJ2-1,TRBV7-3,CASSLLSGRGVYNEQFF
TRBD1,NA,TRBJ1-2,TRBV19,CASSRQGDGYTF
NA,NA,TRBJ1-4,TRBV5-3,CARSKNPGHRLGELFF
TRBD2,NA,TRBJ2-1,TRBV19,CASSMGGTREQFF
NA,NA,TRBJ2-7,TRBV19,CASSIGVGAYEQYF
NA,NA,TRBJ2-1,TRBV11-2,CASSFRSSAYNEQFF
TRBD2,NA,TRBJ2-5,TRBV15,CATSLARPQETQYF
TRBD2,NA,TRBJ2-5,TRBV7-9,CASSPSGTSGRATETQYF
TRBD1,NA,TRBJ1-2,TRBV7-9,CASSLGQGNYGYTF
NA,NA,TRBJ2-1,TRBV6-1,CASSPGLADYNEQFF
TRBD1,NA,TRBJ2-7,TRBV19,CASSRRTGGSYEQYF
TRBD2,NA,TRBJ2-1,TRBV5-3,CARSLELAGVENEQFF
NA,NA,TRBJ2-3,TRBV4-2,CASSQSGKITDTQYF
NA,NA,TRBJ1-2,TRBV27,CASSLSGRGRGYGYTF
TRBD2,NA,TRBJ2-5,TRBV5-1,CASRLLGREGRETQYF
NA,NA,TRBJ2-7,TRBV30,CAWSHSVEQYF
NA,NA,TRBJ2-1,TRBV5-1,CASSTNPGEGGGVFF
NA,NA,TRBJ1-1,TRBV15,CATSLDKNTEAFF
TRBD2,NA,TRBJ2-1,TRBV10-2,CASRPGTSGTNEQFF
NA,NA,TRBJ2-5,TRBV4-1,CASSHTTASQETQYF
TRBD2,NA,TRBJ2-3,TRBV5-1,CASSPVLAGVRDTQYF
TRBD1,NA,TRBJ1-5,TRBV29-1,CSVQQGANQPQHF
TRBD1,NA,TRBJ2-2,TRBV5-4,CASSYRGEGTGELFF
NA,once,TRBJ1-4,TRBV5-1,CASSFQETNEKLFF
NA,NA,TRBJ2-1,TRBV2,CASSVAGRVYNEQFF
NA,NA,NA,TRBV19,CASGWAGNYEQYF
TRBD2,once,TRBJ2-1,TRBV29-1,CSGSGRSYNEQFF
TRBD1,NA,TRBJ2-7,TRBV28,CASSLWTGSTYEQYF
TRBD2,NA,TRBJ2-1,TRBV10-1,CASSPRSGSGDEQFF
TRBD2,NA,TRBJ2-1,TRBV15,CATSRGLADVDNEQFF
NA,NA,TRBJ2-7,TRBV7-8,CASSSVRAEQYF
TRBD1,NA,TRBJ1-3,TRBV6-5,CASSYNRGSGNTIYF
TRBD2,NA,TRBJ2-7,TRBV27,CASRAGGPIHEQYF
TRBD1,NA,TRBJ1-3,TRBV5-1,CASSYRGTGNTIYF
NA,NA,TRBJ2-5,TRBV30,CAWTRWSGVQETQYF
NA,NA,TRBJ2-7,TRBV6-1,CASSLTGYEQYF